The 13 T cell receptor beta chains in this list originate from one sample, sequenced in a study of control samples from healthy donors and cancer patients. The repertoire was sequenced with immunoSEQ multiplex PCR; TCRdb's copy has only in-frame clones and lacks some. The sample has 70,000 to 80,000 clones, about 90% seen once. Sequenced sample: PBMCs. The origin of the receptors is an older woman with head and neck cancer.

The chain uses TRBV28 and TRBJ2-1; D not certain. The germline V gene has CDR1 MDHEN and CDR2 SYDVKM. The CDR3 length is 17 residues. Trimming removed 3 bases at V and 0 bases at J, with 15 bases between. CDR3 sequence: CASSFHNSWSSYNEQFF. The CDR3 bases are TGTGCCAGCAGTTTCCATAATTCCTGGAGCTCCTACAATGAGCAGTTCTTC.

J is TRBJ2-1 and V is TRBV5-1, with 7 bases that match TRBD2. Trimming cost V 4 bases and J 9 bases; bases outside gene matches: 4. CDR1 and CDR2 (germline): SGHRS, YFSETQ. The CDR3 spans 12 residues. The CDR3 region is CASSVPGGEQFF. In nucleotides, the CDR3 is TGCGCCAGCAGCGTACCGGGGGGTGAGCAGTTCTTC.

This chain links TRBV18 with TRBJ2-1, with TRBD2 matching over 7 bases. Germline loops: CDR1 KGHSH, CDR2 LQKENI. With 0 bases clipped from V and 6 bases from J, the junction kept 8 bases outside the gene matches. This CDR3 has 16 residues. This CDR3 is CASSPPSSGNVNEQFF. CDR3 nucleotides: TGTGCCAGCTCACCACCTTCTAGCGGTAACGTCAATGAGCAGTTCTTC.

V is TRBV5-6 and J is TRBJ2-7; D is possibly TRBD1 (6 bases). The V end was cut by 0 bases, the J end by 6 bases, with 13 bases between. The CDR3 extends over 14 amino acids. Germline lookup yields CDR1 SGHDT and CDR2 YYEEEE. The CDR3 loop reads CASSLVAGAFEQYF. In nucleotides, the CDR3 is TGTGCCAGCAGCTTGGTCGCAGGGGCGTTCGAGCAGTACTTC.

This chain connects TRBV1 to TRBJ2-2; the table names TRBD1, a call not compared with the DNA. TRBV1 is labeled a pseudogene. The CDR3 sequence is 18 residues long. The CDR3 nucleotides are TGCACCAGCAAAGCAAACTCGGGACAGGGGGCGAGCACCGGGGAGCTGTTTTTT. The encoded protein is CTSKANSGQGASTGELFF.

The chain carries TRBV21-1 and TRBJ2-3; the table names TRBD2, a call not compared with the DNA. TRBV21-1 is classified as a pseudogene. This CDR3 contains 16 residues. CDR3 region: CASSQIPAENTDTQYF. In DNA form, the CDR3 reads TGTGCCAGCAGCCAAATCCCGGCGGAGAACACAGATACGCAGTATTTT.

Only a few counts were recorded for this clone. The genes are TRBV19 and TRBJ1-5; D uncertain. V was clipped by 3 bases and J by 0 bases, with 12 bases between them. CDR1 and CDR2 (germline): LNHDA, SQIVND (reference sequence). The CDR3 loop spans 16 amino acids. CDR3 in amino acids: CASSIRRGDSNQPQHF. The CDR3 bases are TGTGCCAGTAGTATCCGTCGGGGTGATAGCAATCAGCCCCAGCATTTT.

CDR3 residues: CASSGQGTHNSPLHF. CDR3 DNA: TGTGCCAGCAGCGGACAGGGGACCCATAATTCACCCCTCCACTTT. The J gene is TRBJ1-6, the V gene TRBV5-5, with TRBD1 identical over 9 bases. CDR1 SGHKS and CDR2 YYEKEE come from the germline V gene (reference sequence). The V and J ends lost 4 bases and 5 bases, in that order; junction bases with no gene match: 4. The CDR3 totals 15 residues.

This clone appeared a single time. The V and J genes are TRBV5-4 and TRBJ2-5; D might be TRBD2 (6 bases). The CDR3 length is 15 residues. The germline V and J ends were trimmed by 4 bases and 2 bases, with 15 bases remaining between them. The V gene's germline CDR1 is SGHNT and CDR2 YYREEE (reference sequence). CDR3: CASSTGTGDQETQYF. CDR3 DNA: TGTGCCAGCAGCACCGGGACGGGGGATCAAGAGACCCAGTACTTC.

A single count supports this clone. V gene TRBV10-3 combines with J gene TRBJ2-7; TRBD1 aligns across 7 bases. The CDR3 runs to 15 residues. Germline V gene lookup returns CDR1 ENHRY and CDR2 SYGVKD. Trimming removed 3 bases from V and 7 bases from J; junction bases left unmatched: 12. The CDR3 is CAISDPPTGPGEQYF. The DNA of the CDR3 is TGTGCCATCAGTGACCCCCCGACAGGGCCGGGAGAGCAGTACTTC.

The V gene is TRBV9, the J gene TRBJ2-1, with 8 bases aligning to TRBD2. With V trimmed by 0 bases and J by 7 bases, 3 bases remained unmatched. Looked up from germline, CDR1 is SGDLS and CDR2 is YYNGEE. This CDR3 spans 14 amino acids. CDR3 nucleotide sequence: TGTGCCAGCAGCGTAGTGGGGACTAGAAATGAGCAGTTCTTC. It encodes CASSVVGTRNEQFF.

The chain is built from TRBV14 and TRBJ2-1; possible D gene TRBD2, 6 bases. Germline CDR1 and CDR2: SGHDN and FVKESK. Trimming left V 0 bases short and J 8 bases short, with 14 bases between. CDR3 length equals 15 residues. CDR3 DNA sequence: TGTGCCAGCAGCCAAGATTGGGCTAGCGCCTATGAGCAGTTCTTC. The encoded protein is CASSQDWASAYEQFF.

The genes are TRBV7-6 and TRBJ1-5; no clear D. CDR3 length: 14 residues. Germline loops: CDR1 SGHVS, CDR2 FNYEAQ. Trimming pared 0 bases from V and 7 bases from J, leaving 10 bases between. The CDR3 DNA is TGTGCCAGCAGCTTAGCGGACGGGTTCCAGCCCCAGCATTTT. Amino acids: CASSLADGFQPQHF.